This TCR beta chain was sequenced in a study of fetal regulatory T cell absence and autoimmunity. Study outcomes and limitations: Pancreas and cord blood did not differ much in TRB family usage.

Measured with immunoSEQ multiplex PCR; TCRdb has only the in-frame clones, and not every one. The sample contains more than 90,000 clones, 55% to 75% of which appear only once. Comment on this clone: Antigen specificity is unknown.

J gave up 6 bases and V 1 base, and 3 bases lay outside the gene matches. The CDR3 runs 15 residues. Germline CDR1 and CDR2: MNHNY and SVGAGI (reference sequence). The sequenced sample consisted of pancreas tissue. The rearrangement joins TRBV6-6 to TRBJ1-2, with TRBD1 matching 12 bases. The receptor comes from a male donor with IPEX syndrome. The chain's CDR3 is CASSYWDRGRDGYTF. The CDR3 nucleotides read TGTGCCAGCAGTTACTGGGACAGGGGGCGCGATGGCTACACCTTC.